These 19 T cell receptor beta chains came from one sample sequenced in a study of identical twins. TCRdb analysed the 5' RACE reads with MiXCR anew, one entry per CDR3 protein. Here the sample spans some 900,000 distinct CDR3 sequences, 9% to 15% being singletons. These data were also filed under a second study, of yellow fever vaccine responses in identical twins.

Source material: PBMCs. The receptor source for this set is a woman aged 18 to 35 in good health.

This clonotype has only a few counts. The genes are TRBV11-1 and TRBJ2-3; D gene uncertain. The V end was cut by 4 bases, the J end by 5 bases, with 13 bases between. This CDR3 has 14 residues. Germline-derived CDR1 and CDR2 are SGHAT and FQDESV (reference sequence). In nucleotides, the CDR3 is TGTGCCAGCAGCTCGAAAGTAGAGTTAGATACGCAGTATTTT. This gives the protein CASSSKVELDTQYF.

Here the CDR3 DNA reads TGTGCCAGCAGCAACCTAGCGGGACAGACCCAGTACTTC. Protein product: CASSNLAGQTQYF. The J gene is TRBJ2-5, the V gene TRBV7-6; 9 positions match TRBD2. CDR3 length: 13 amino acids. V lost 5 bases and J lost 6; bases outside the gene matches: 4. Germline CDR1 and CDR2: SGHVS and FNYEAQ.

The CDR3 nucleotides are TGCGCCAGCAGCCAACGGGTTCTCGTAAATAGCGTTTATACGCAGTATTTT. Translation gives CASSQRVLVNSVYTQYF. The chain carries TRBV4-1 and TRBJ2-3, with D perhaps matching TRBD2 (5 bases). Looked up from germline, CDR1 is MGHRA and CDR2 is YSYEKL. The CDR3 has 17 amino acids. The V and J ends lost 2 bases and 7 bases respectively, with 22 bases between them.

As for this clonotype: It may be a read error: a sequence one base away is much more abundant. This chain connects TRBV2 to TRBJ2-4, with 8 nucleotides matching TRBD1. The CDR3 totals 17 residues. Germline V gene data show CDR1 as SNHLY and CDR2 as FYNNEI. CDR3 region: CAISLRSGGNAKNIQYF. As DNA, the CDR3 is TGTGCCATCAGTTTACGATCAGGGGGCAATGCCAAAAACATTCAGTACTTC.

This clonotype has more than one count but fewer than ten. The V gene is TRBV11-2, the J gene TRBJ2-5; 7 bases fit TRBD1. The CDR3 extends over 17 amino acids. The ends lost 5 bases at V and 2 bases at J; junction bases unmatched: 14. Germline V gene sequence: CDR1 SGHAT, CDR2 FQNNGV. The CDR3 loop is CASSPWTGSLGQETQYF. CDR3 nucleotides: TGTGCCAGCAGCCCGTGGACAGGCTCCCTGGGGCAAGAGACCCAGTACTTC. Using reference TRBV11-2 and TRBJ2-5 for the parts outside the CDR3, the full variable domain is EAGVAQSPRYKIIEKRQSVAFWCNPISGHATLYWYQQILGQGPKLLIQFQNNGVVDDSQLPKDRFSAERLKGVDSTLKIQPAKLEDSAVYLCASSPWTGSLGQETQYFGPGTRLLVL.

The V and J genes are TRBV12-5 and TRBJ2-1, with D maybe TRBD2 (5 bases). CDR3 length equals 16 residues. V lost 0 bases and J 0 bases, leaving 9 bases between the germline ends. CDR1 and CDR2 from the germline V gene are LGHNT and FRNRAP. CDR3 sequence: CASGLVIGVSYNEQFF. CDR3 coding DNA: TGTGCTAGTGGTTTGGTAATCGGGGTCTCCTACAATGAGCAGTTCTTC.

This clonotype was seen only a few times. V and J are TRBV14 and TRBJ2-2; D might be TRBD2 (6 bases). The length of the CDR3 is 15 residues. CDR1 is SGHDN and CDR2 is FVKESK in the germline V gene. Between the trimmed V and J ends, which lost 0 bases and 7 bases, there was a span of 12 bases. The CDR3 loop reads CASSQEGRPGGELFF. CDR3 in DNA: TGTGCCAGCAGCCAAGAAGGGAGGCCGGGCGGGGAGCTGTTTTTT.

V is TRBV4-1 and J is TRBJ1-3; unclear D gene. Germline CDR1 MGHRA, CDR2 YSYEKL. This CDR3 is built from 12 residues. Trimming left V 4 bases short and J 8 bases short, with 9 bases between. This CDR3 is CASSLKEDTIYF. CDR3 bases: TGCGCCAGCAGCCTGAAGGAGGACACCATATATTTT.

The CDR3 region has the DNA TGTGCCAGCAGCATTCGCCTGGGGGGGTTTATGTTCTTC. As protein: CASSIRLGGFMFF. J is TRBJ2-1 and V is TRBV11-2; 7 bases map to TRBD2. Per germline, CDR1 SGHAT and CDR2 FQNNGV. The CDR3 has 13 residues. Trimming at V came to 5 bases and at J to 15 bases, leaving 13 bases not matched to a gene.

The V call is TRBV11-2, the J call TRBJ2-1, with 11 bases matching TRBD2. The CDR3 covers 17 residues. CDR1 is SGHAT and CDR2 is FQNNGV in the germline V gene. V shed 5 bases, J shed 9 bases, and the junction held 15 bases outside the gene matches. CDR3 sequence: CASSIGLAGFVGGEQFF. The CDR3 bases are TGTGCCAGCAGCATTGGACTAGCGGGCTTTGTTGGGGGTGAGCAGTTCTTC.

The V gene is TRBV5-1, the J gene TRBJ2-1, with TRBD2 matching 8 bases. Germline V gives CDR1 SGHRS, CDR2 YFSETQ. J was trimmed by 4 bases and V by 4 bases; bases with no gene match: 7. CDR3 size: 15 residues. The CDR3, as DNA: TGCGCCAGCAGCCCACCCGGGACTAGATACAATGAGCAGTTCTTC. This codes for CASSPPGTRYNEQFF. The variable domain in full, completed from reference TRBV5-1 and TRBJ2-1, reads KAGVTQTPRYLIKTRGQQVTLSCSPISGHRSVSWYQQTPGQGLQFLFEYFSETQRNKGNFPGRFSGRQFSNSRSEMNVSTLELGDSALYLCASSPPGTRYNEQFFGPGTRLTVL.

J is TRBJ2-1 and V is TRBV3-1; D remains unclear. There are 12 residues in the CDR3. The V gene's germline CDR1 is LGHDT and CDR2 YNNKEL (reference sequence). V lost 1 base, J lost 8 bases, and 6 bases lay in between. CDR3 in amino acids: CASSQVVDEQFF. CDR3 in DNA: TGTGCCAGCAGCCAAGTTGTTGATGAGCAGTTCTTC.

The sample holds many counts of this clonotype. The chain combines TRBV29-1 with TRBJ2-1; 7 bases line up with TRBD1. Germline V lookup: CDR1 SQVTM, CDR2 ANQGSEA. Losses at the gene ends were 1 base for V and 0 bases for J; bases not matched to a gene: 6. CDR3 length: 16 amino acids. CDR3 in amino acids: CSVEGTGSRSYNEQFF. CDR3 sequence (DNA): TGCAGCGTTGAAGGGACAGGTTCTCGCTCCTACAATGAGCAGTTCTTC.

This clonotype was counted at least ten times. This chain links TRBV24-1 with TRBJ2-1; D remains unclear. V was clipped by 4 bases and J by 2 bases, with 14 bases between them. The V gene's germline CDR1 is KGHDR and CDR2 SFDVKD. This CDR3 is 16 amino acids long. The CDR3 here is CATSDPLGNPYNEQFF. Written as DNA, the CDR3 is TGTGCCACCAGTGACCCCCTCGGCAACCCCTACAATGAGCAGTTCTTC.

The CDR3 protein is CSARGPHYEQYV. In nucleotides, the CDR3 is TGCAGTGCTAGGGGACCGCACTACGAGCAGTACGTC. V is TRBV20-1 and J is TRBJ2-7; possibly TRBD1 or TRBD2 for D (5 bases each). Germline values: CDR1 DFQATT, CDR2 SNEGSKA (reference sequence). This CDR3 is built from 12 residues. Trimming cost V 3 bases and J 3 bases, with 9 bases left between them.

This chain uses TRBV5-1 with TRBJ2-7, with TRBD1 matching 12 bases. Germline CDR1 is SGHRS and CDR2 is YFSETQ. The CDR3 totals 16 residues. The ends lost 0 bases at V and 3 bases at J; junction bases unmatched: 4. CDR3 sequence (DNA): TGCGCCAGCAGCTTGGCGAGGGACAGGGGGCACTACGAGCAGTACTTC. Residues: CASSLARDRGHYEQYF.

This clonotype was seen repeatedly, ten times or more. The gene calls are TRBV12-3 or TRBV12-4 and TRBJ2-1, with 8 bases that match TRBD2. Trimming cost V 7 bases and J 7 bases; bases outside gene matches: 18. The CDR3 sequence is 17 residues long. CDR3 sequence reads: CASKTPTARGGVNEQFF. The CDR3 DNA reads TGTGCCAGCAAAACCCCGACTGCCCGGGGGGGCGTGAATGAGCAGTTCTTC.

The chain uses TRBV11-1 and TRBJ2-1, with 9 bases lining up with TRBD1. The germline V gene encodes CDR1 SGHAT and CDR2 FQDESV (reference sequence). The CDR3 length is 18 residues. Trimming cost V 1 base and J 3 bases; bases outside gene matches: 10. The CDR3 reads CASSLGTGESVRYNEQFF. The CDR3 DNA sequence: TGTGCCAGCAGCTTAGGGACAGGGGAATCAGTCCGCTACAATGAGCAGTTCTTC.

This clonotype turned up a few times. V usage is TRBV7-9 and J usage is TRBJ2-1; TRBD2 matches at 12 bases. CDR1 is SEHNR and CDR2 is FQNEAQ in the germline V gene (reference sequence). The junction had 4 bases not matched to a gene; V was cut back by 4 bases and J by 3 bases. This CDR3 is 16 amino acids long. The CDR3 sequence: CASSSGLAGNYNEQFF. In DNA, the CDR3 is TGTGCCAGCAGCTCCGGACTAGCGGGAAACTACAATGAGCAGTTCTTC.